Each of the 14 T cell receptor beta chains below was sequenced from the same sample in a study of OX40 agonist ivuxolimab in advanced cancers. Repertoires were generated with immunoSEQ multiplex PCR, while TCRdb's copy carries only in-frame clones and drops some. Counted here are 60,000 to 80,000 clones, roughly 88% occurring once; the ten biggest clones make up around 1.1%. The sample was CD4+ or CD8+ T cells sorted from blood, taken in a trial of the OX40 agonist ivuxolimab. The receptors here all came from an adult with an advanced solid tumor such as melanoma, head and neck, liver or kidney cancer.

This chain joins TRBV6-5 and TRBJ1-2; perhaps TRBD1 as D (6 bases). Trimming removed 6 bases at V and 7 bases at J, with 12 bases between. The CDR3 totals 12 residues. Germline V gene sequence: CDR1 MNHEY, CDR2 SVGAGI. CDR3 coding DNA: TGTGCCAGCAGCTCGGGACAACGTGGCTACACCTTC. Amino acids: CASSSGQRGYTF.

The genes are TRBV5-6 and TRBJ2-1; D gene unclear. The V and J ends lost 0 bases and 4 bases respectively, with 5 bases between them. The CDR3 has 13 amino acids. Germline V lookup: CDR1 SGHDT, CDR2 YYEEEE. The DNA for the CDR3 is TGTGCCAGCAGCTTGGACCTATACAATGAGCAGTTCTTC. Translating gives CASSLDLYNEQFF.

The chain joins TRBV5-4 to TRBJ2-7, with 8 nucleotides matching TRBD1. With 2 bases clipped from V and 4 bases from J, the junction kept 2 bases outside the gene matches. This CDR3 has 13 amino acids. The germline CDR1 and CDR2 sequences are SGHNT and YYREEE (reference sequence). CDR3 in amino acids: CASSFWTGYEQYF. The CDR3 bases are TGTGCCAGCAGCTTTTGGACAGGGTACGAGCAGTACTTC. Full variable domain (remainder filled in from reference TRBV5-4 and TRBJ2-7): ETGVTQSPTHLIKTRGQQVTLRCSSQSGHNTVSWYQQALGQGPQFIFQYYREEENGRGNFPPRFSGLQFPNYSSELNVNALELDDSALYLCASSFWTGYEQYFGPGTRLTVT.

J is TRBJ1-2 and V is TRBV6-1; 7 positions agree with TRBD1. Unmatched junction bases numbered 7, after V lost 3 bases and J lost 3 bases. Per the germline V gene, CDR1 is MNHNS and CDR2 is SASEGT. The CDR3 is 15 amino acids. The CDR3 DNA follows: TGTGCCAGCAGTGACACATCCGGGACAGACTATGGCTACACCTTC. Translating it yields CASSDTSGTDYGYTF.

The CDR3 spells CASSLVDGVGGYTF. The CDR3 DNA is TGTGCCAGCAGCTTAGTCGACGGGGTTGGTGGCTACACCTTC. V is TRBV7-2 and J is TRBJ1-2; no definite D call. V lost 1 base, J lost 7 bases, and 13 bases lay in between. Germline values: CDR1 SGHTA, CDR2 FQGNSA. The CDR3 runs 14 residues.

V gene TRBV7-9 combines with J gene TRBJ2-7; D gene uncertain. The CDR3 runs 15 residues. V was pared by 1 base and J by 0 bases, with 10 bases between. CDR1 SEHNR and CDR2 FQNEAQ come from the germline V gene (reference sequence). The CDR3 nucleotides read TGTGCCAGCAGCTTAGGTTCAGCCTACTCCTACGAGCAGTACTTC. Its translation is CASSLGSAYSYEQYF.

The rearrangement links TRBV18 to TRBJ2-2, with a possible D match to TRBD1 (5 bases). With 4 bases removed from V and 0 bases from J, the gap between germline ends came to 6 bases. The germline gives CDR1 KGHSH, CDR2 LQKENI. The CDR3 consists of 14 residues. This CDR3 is CASSRTTNTGELFF. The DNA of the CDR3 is TGTGCCAGCTCACGGACAACGAACACCGGGGAGCTGTTTTTT.

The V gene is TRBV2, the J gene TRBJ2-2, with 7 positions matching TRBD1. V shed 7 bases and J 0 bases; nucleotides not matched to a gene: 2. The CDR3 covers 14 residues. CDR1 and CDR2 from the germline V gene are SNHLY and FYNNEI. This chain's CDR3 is CASKTGSNTGELFF. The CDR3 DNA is TGTGCCAGCAAGACAGGGTCGAACACCGGGGAGCTGTTTTTT.

The CDR3 reads CASSRDRNTGELFF. The CDR3 nucleotides are TGTGCCAGCTCACGCGACAGGAACACCGGGGAGCTGTTTTTT. The gene calls are TRBV18 and TRBJ2-2; TRBD1 is a possible D gene (5 bases). CDR1 is KGHSH and CDR2 is LQKENI in the germline V gene. This CDR3 comprises 14 residues. The ends were cut back, 4 bases at V and 1 base at J, with 7 bases in the middle.

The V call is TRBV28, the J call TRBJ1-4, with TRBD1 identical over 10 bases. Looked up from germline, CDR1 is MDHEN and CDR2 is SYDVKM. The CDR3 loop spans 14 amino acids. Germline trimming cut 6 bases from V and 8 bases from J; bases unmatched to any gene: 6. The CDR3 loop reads CASSKTGGYEKLFF. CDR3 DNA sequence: TGTGCCAGCAGCAAGACAGGGGGCTACGAAAAACTGTTTTTT.

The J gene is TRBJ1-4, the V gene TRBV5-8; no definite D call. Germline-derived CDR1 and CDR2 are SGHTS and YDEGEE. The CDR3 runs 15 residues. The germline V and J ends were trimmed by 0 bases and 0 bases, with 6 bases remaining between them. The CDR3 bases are TGTGCCAGCAGCTTGGGACACACAACTAATGAAAAACTGTTTTTT. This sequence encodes CASSLGHTTNEKLFF. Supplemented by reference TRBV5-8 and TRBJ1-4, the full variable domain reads EAGVTQSPTHLIKTRGQQATLRCSPISGHTSVYWYQQALGLGLQFLLWYDEGEERNRGNFPPRFSGRQFPNYSSELNVNALELEDSALYLCASSLGHTTNEKLFFGSGTQLSVL.

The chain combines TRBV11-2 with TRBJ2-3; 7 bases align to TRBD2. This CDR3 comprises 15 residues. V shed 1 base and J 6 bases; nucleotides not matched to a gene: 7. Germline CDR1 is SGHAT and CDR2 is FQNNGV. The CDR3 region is CASSLGSSGLDTQYF. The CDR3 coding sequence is TGTGCCAGCAGCTTAGGTAGTAGCGGGTTGGATACGCAGTATTTT.

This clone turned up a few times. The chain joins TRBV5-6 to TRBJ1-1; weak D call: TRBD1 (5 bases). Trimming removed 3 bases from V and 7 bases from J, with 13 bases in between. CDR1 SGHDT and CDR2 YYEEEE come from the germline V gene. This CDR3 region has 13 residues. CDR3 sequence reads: CASSWKQRGEAFF. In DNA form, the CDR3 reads TGTGCCAGCAGCTGGAAACAGAGGGGTGAAGCTTTCTTT.

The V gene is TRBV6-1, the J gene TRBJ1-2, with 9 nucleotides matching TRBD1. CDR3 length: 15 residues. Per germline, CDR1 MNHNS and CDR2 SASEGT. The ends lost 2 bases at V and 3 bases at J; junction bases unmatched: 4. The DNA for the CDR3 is TGTGCCAGCAGTGAAAACAGGGGGCGCGACTATGGCTACACCTTC. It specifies CASSENRGRDYGYTF.